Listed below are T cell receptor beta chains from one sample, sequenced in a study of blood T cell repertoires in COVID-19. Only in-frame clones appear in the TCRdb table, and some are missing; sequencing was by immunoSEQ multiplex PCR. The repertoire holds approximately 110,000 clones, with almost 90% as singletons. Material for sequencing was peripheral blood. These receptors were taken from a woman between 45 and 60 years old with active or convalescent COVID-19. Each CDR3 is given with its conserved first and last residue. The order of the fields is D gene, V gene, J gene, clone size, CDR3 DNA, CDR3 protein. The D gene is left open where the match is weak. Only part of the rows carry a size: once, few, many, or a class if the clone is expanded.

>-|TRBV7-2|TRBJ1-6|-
TGTGCCAGCAGCCCCGGCTACAGTAATTCACCCCTCCACTTT
CASSPGYSNSPLHF
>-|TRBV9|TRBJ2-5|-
TGTGCCTCGAGCCCATCCGGTATCGGAGAGACCCAGTACTTC
CASSPSGIGETQYF
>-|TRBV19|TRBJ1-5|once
TGTGCCAGTAGTCCCCGAGGGGGGGAGCCCCAGCATTTT
CASSPRGGEPQHF
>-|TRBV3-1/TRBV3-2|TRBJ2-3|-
TGTGCCAGCAGCCAAGATCTGAGGGCCTACACAGATACGCAGTATTTT
CASSQDLRAYTDTQYF
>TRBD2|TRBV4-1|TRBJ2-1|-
TGCGCCAGCAGCCCGAGTACTAGCGGGAATGAGCAGTTCTTC
CASSPSTSGNEQFF
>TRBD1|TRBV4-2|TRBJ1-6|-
TGTGCCAGCACATCACGACAGGGGGATTCACCCCTCCACTTT
CASTSRQGDSPLHF
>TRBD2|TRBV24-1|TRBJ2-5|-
TGTGCCACCAGTGAGCGGGGAGGGAAAGAGACCCAGTACTTC
CATSERGGKETQYF
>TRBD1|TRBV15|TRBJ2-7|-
TGTGCCACCAGCGGGAGGACAGGGGGGTCCTACGAGCAGTACTTC
CATSGRTGGSYEQYF
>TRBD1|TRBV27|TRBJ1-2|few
TGTGCCAGCAGAGCCCGGGACAGCCAATATGGCTACACCTTC
CASRARDSQYGYTF
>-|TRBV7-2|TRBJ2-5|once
TGTGCCAGCAGCTTAGGAGCACTAGCCCTAGAGACCCAGTACTTC
CASSLGALALETQYF
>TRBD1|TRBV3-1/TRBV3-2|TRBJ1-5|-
TGTGCCAGCAGCCATGGGACAGGGGGAGGTCAGCCCCAGCATTTT
CASSHGTGGGQPQHF